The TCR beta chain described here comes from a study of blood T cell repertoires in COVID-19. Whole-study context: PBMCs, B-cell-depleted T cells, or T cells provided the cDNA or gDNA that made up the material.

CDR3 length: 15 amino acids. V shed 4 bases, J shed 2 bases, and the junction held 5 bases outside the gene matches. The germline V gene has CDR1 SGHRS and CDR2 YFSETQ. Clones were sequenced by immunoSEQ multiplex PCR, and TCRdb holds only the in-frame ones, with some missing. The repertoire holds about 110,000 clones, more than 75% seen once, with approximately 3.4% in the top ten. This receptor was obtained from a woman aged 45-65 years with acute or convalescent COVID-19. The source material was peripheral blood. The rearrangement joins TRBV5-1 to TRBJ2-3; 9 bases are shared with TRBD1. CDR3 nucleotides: TGCGCCAGCAGCCCCTGGACAGGGGACACAGATACGCAGTATTTT. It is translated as CASSPWTGDTDTQYF.